These 3 T cell receptor beta chains originate from one sample sequenced in a study of glioma-infiltrating T cells. TCR alpha and beta CDR3 regions were amplified from RNA using iRepertoire nested multiplex PCR. TCRdb ran MiXCR on the multiplex PCR reads and lists one entry per CDR3 protein. The table shows approximately 120,000 distinct CDR3 sequences, with less than 30% occurring only once. The sequenced sample consisted of glioma tissue, nonneoplastic brain tissue, or PBMCs (not recorded which). These receptor sequences come from a human donor with low-grade glioma or glioblastoma, undergoing nonglioma brain surgery, or in good health (not recorded which).

The chain uses TRBV4-1 and TRBJ2-5; the match to TRBD1 covers 9 bases. In germline, CDR1 is MGHRA, CDR2 YSYEKL. This CDR3 is 15 amino acids long. With V trimmed by 3 bases and J by 0 bases, 2 bases remained unmatched. CDR3 loop: CASSQGQGDQETQYF. In nucleotides, the CDR3 is TGCGCCAGCAGCCAGGGACAGGGCGACCAAGAGACCCAGTACTTC.

This clonotype has only one observation. A clone one base away is much larger, so this may be a read error. The chain employs TRBV4-3 and TRBJ1-5; a possible D gene is TRBD1 (5 bases). CDR3 length: 16 amino acids. The germline V and J ends were trimmed by 1 base and 7 bases, with 17 bases remaining between them. Germline V CDR1 and CDR2: LGHNA, YSLEER. Written as DNA, the CDR3 is TGCGCCAGCAGCCAAGGGGGGGAAAGGGCAAACCAGCCCCAGCATTTT. It translates to CASSQGGERANQPQHF.

This clonotype has at least ten counts. This chain uses TRBV2 with TRBJ2-7, with a weak D call TRBD1 (6 bases). Trimming left V 10 bases short and J 5 bases short, with 24 bases between. The V gene's germline CDR1 is SNHLY and CDR2 FYNNEI. This CDR3 region has 15 residues. The CDR3 is CANHLQGQGLNEQYF. The CDR3 nucleotides read TGTGCCAACCACCTTCAGGGGCAGGGGTTGAACGAGCAGTACTTC.